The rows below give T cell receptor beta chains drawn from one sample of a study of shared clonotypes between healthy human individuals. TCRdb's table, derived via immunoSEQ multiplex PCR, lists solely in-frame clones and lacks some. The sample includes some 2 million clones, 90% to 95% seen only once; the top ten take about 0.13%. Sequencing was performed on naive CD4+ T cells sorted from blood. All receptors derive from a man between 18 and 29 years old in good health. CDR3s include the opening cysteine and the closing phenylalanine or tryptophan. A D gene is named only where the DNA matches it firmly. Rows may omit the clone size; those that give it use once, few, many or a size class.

TGCGCCAGCAGCCGCAATCCGGGACAGCATCAGCCCCAGCATTTT,CASSRNPGQHQPQHF,TRBV4-1,TRBD1,TRBJ1-5,-
TGTGCCAGCAGCTTGGGCTGGGGAAACGGCTACACCTTC,CASSLGWGNGYTF,TRBV5-4,-,TRBJ1-2,-
TGTGCCAGTAGTCTCGGACAATTGAACACTGAAGCTTTCTTT,CASSLGQLNTEAFF,TRBV19,-,TRBJ1-1,-
TGTGCCACCAGCAGAGGGGGATGGTCCGGGGTCGATGAGCAGTTCTTC,CATSRGGWSGVDEQFF,TRBV15,-,TRBJ2-1,-
TGTGCCAGCAGTTTGACAGGGGCCCGGGGCGCTGAAGCTTTCTTT,CASSLTGARGAEAFF,TRBV28,TRBD1,TRBJ1-1,-
TGTGCCAGCAGTGAAGATCAGGGGTACAATCAGCCCCAGCATTTT,CASSEDQGYNQPQHF,TRBV2,-,TRBJ1-5,-
TGTGCCAGCAGCTTAAGGGACAGGGTCAACGGGGAGCTGTTTTTT,CASSLRDRVNGELFF,TRBV7-8,TRBD1,TRBJ2-2,-
TGTGCCTGGGGGGGACGGATGAACACTGAAGCTTTCTTT,CAWGGRMNTEAFF,TRBV30,-,TRBJ1-1,-
TGTGCCTGGTCCATTACTAGCGGGGGCACAGATACGCAGTATTTT,CAWSITSGGTDTQYF,TRBV30,TRBD2,TRBJ2-3,-
TGTGCCAGCAGAGGGACAGGGAGGTATCAGCCCCAGCATTTT,CASRGTGRYQPQHF,TRBV2,TRBD1,TRBJ1-5,-
TGTGCCAGCAGCTTACTCGGGGGGCTAGAGACCCAGTACTTC,CASSLLGGLETQYF,TRBV7-9,-,TRBJ2-5,-
TGTGCCAGCAGCTTAGCGCTCGGGCAAAACTATGGCTACACCTTC,CASSLALGQNYGYTF,TRBV7-9,-,TRBJ1-2,-
TGTGCCAGCAGTTTATTGCCCCAGCGGGAGGTTCTTTACAATGAGCAGTTCTTC,CASSLLPQREVLYNEQFF,TRBV28,TRBD2,TRBJ2-1,once
TGTGCCAGCTCTAAGACAGGGGGCTCCCCTGAAGCTTTCTTT,CASSKTGGSPEAFF,TRBV18,TRBD1,TRBJ1-1,-
TGCGCCAGCAGCCCACTCGACAGTAGCAATCAGCCCCAGCATTTT,CASSPLDSSNQPQHF,TRBV5-1,-,TRBJ1-5,-
TGTGCCAGCACGAAGAACTATGGCTACACCTTC,CASTKNYGYTF,TRBV28,-,TRBJ1-2,-
TGCAGCGCGACAGCTCACTCTGGAAACACCATATATTTT,CSATAHSGNTIYF,TRBV29-1,-,TRBJ1-3,-
TGTGCCTGGAGTGCCCCCTTAAATACGCAGTATTTT,CAWSAPLNTQYF,TRBV30,-,TRBJ2-3,-
TGTGCCTGGAGTGCCCCGCGGGACAGGGGGCGAGATGAGCAGTTCTTC,CAWSAPRDRGRDEQFF,TRBV30,TRBD1,TRBJ2-1,once
TGTGCCAGCAGTTTAAGGGGTTCCTACGAGCAGTACTTC,CASSLRGSYEQYF,TRBV28,-,TRBJ2-7,-
TGTGCCAGCAGCTTGGAAGGGGGCCCGGGATGGAACACTGAAGCTTTCTTT,CASSLEGGPGWNTEAFF,TRBV5-8,TRBD1,TRBJ1-1,once
TGTGCCAGCAGGAAGGGCGAGACTAATGAAAAACTGTTTTTT,CASRKGETNEKLFF,TRBV6-1,-,TRBJ1-4,-
TGCGCCAGCAGCATAGCGGGAGGGCCAGGAGATACGCAGTATTTT,CASSIAGGPGDTQYF,TRBV5-1,TRBD2,TRBJ2-3,-
TGCGCCAGCAGTGAGAATATTAGCAATCAGCCCCAGCATTTT,CASSENISNQPQHF,TRBV10-2,-,TRBJ1-5,-
TGTGCCAGCAGGGAAATGGGGGGGCCCCAGCATTTT,CASREMGGPQHF,TRBV7-9,-,TRBJ1-5,-
TGTGCCAGCAGCTTAGAACGGCAACAGTCCAATGAGCAGTTCTTC,CASSLERQQSNEQFF,TRBV11-3,-,TRBJ2-1,-
TGTGCCATCGGCCAGGACGTCTACTCTGGAAACACCATATATTTT,CAIGQDVYSGNTIYF,TRBV10-3,-,TRBJ1-3,-
TGCGCCAGCATTGACGCGGGGGACCAAGAGACCCAGTACTTC,CASIDAGDQETQYF,TRBV5-1,TRBD2,TRBJ2-5,-
TGTGCCAGCACCCGACTAGTTACTGATACGCAGTATTTT,CASTRLVTDTQYF,TRBV2,-,TRBJ2-3,-
TGTGCCAGCACCCCGGGGTATAATTCACCCCTCCACTTT,CASTPGYNSPLHF,TRBV28,-,TRBJ1-6,-
TGCGCCAGCAGTGACAACACTGAAGCTTTCTTT,CASSDNTEAFF,TRBV10-2,-,TRBJ1-1,-
TGTGCCAGTAGTAGGGGGCCGGTCTATGGCTACACCTTC,CASSRGPVYGYTF,TRBV19,-,TRBJ1-2,-
TGTGCCATCAGTGAGTCACGGACAGGCCACTACAATGAGCAGTTCTTC,CAISESRTGHYNEQFF,TRBV10-3,TRBD1,TRBJ2-1,-
TGTGCCATCAGGGGGCCAGGGGAGACCCAGTACTTC,CAIRGPGETQYF,TRBV10-3,-,TRBJ2-5,-
TGTGCCTGGAGTCTCTGGGACCATCTTAAGCAGTACTTC,CAWSLWDHLKQYF,TRBV30,-,TRBJ2-7,-
TGTGCCAGCAGCTTAGAGGTCTTCACTGAAGCTTTCTTT,CASSLEVFTEAFF,TRBV7-6,-,TRBJ1-1,-
TGTGCCAGCTCACAACAGGGCGAGGGCTACGAGCAGTACTTC,CASSQQGEGYEQYF,TRBV18,-,TRBJ2-7,-
TGTGCCAGCAGTTACGATGAGGAGACCGGGGAGCTGTTTTTT,CASSYDEETGELFF,TRBV6-6,-,TRBJ2-2,once
TGTGCCAGCAGCTTTGGTAGCGGGAATGAGCAGTTCTTC,CASSFGSGNEQFF,TRBV7-9,TRBD2,TRBJ2-1,-
TGTGCCAGCAGCGCGTCCCCAAACACTGAAGCTTTCTTT,CASSASPNTEAFF,TRBV9,-,TRBJ1-1,-
TGTGCCAGCAGCTTAAGGGATTACGAGCAGTACTTC,CASSLRDYEQYF,TRBV7-2,-,TRBJ2-7,-
TGTGCCAGCAGCTTGGCTGGGCTGGAGACCCAGTACTTC,CASSLAGLETQYF,TRBV5-4,-,TRBJ2-5,once
TGTGCCAGCAGTTCAATTGTCTCCTACGAGCAGTACTTC,CASSSIVSYEQYF,TRBV6-5,-,TRBJ2-7,-
TGTGCCAGCAGTGAATTGTTAGCGGGAACCGGGGAGCTGTTTTTT,CASSELLAGTGELFF,TRBV25-1,TRBD2,TRBJ2-2,-
TGTGCCAGCTCACCACAGGGGGCGGGAGAGACCCAGTACTTC,CASSPQGAGETQYF,TRBV18,TRBD1,TRBJ2-5,-
TGTGCCTGGAGTGAACACCCCCAACAGGGTGGCTACACCTTC,CAWSEHPQQGGYTF,TRBV30,-,TRBJ1-2,-
TGCGCCAGCAGCTTGGAAGGGGTTCACGAGCAGTACTTC,CASSLEGVHEQYF,TRBV5-1,-,TRBJ2-7,-
TGCGCCAGCAGCTTGACGGGTGGCGGGAGCTCCTACGAGCAGTACTTC,CASSLTGGGSSYEQYF,TRBV5-1,TRBD2,TRBJ2-7,-
TGTGCCAGCACTTTAGCGGGTTACGAGCAGTACTTC,CASTLAGYEQYF,TRBV21-1,-,TRBJ2-7,-
TGTGCCAGCAGCCCCCGGACAGGGTTTGGCTACACCTTC,CASSPRTGFGYTF,TRBV5-6,TRBD1,TRBJ1-2,-
TGTGCCTGGACTAGCGGGGGTGGGTTTAGTGAGCAGTTCTTC,CAWTSGGGFSEQFF,TRBV30,TRBD2,TRBJ2-1,-